What follows describes a single TCR beta chain. These data are taken from a study of blood T cell repertoires in COVID-19. Turning to the study itself: Samples representing acute and convalescent COVID-19 were sourced from the United States, Italy and Spain. Nucleic acid was either cDNA or gDNA, and it came from T cells, B-cell-depleted T cells, or PBMCs.

Clones were read by immunoSEQ multiplex PCR, and TCRdb kept only the in-frame ones, dropping some. The repertoire holds 250,000 to 300,000 clones, with 70% to 90% as singletons. The receptor's source is a woman aged 25-40 years with acute or convalescent COVID-19. Sequences were obtained from peripheral blood.

DNA of the CDR3: TGTGCCTGGAGAGGGGCTTGGGGCGAGAACTATGGCTACACCTTC. Encoded protein: CAWRGAWGENYGYTF. This chain joins TRBV30 and TRBJ1-2; the D gene is possibly TRBD1 (5 bases). Germline V gene sequence: CDR1 GTSNPN, CDR2 SVGIG (reference sequence). CDR3 length: 15 amino acids. V lost 3 bases, J lost 2 bases, and 16 bases lay in between.